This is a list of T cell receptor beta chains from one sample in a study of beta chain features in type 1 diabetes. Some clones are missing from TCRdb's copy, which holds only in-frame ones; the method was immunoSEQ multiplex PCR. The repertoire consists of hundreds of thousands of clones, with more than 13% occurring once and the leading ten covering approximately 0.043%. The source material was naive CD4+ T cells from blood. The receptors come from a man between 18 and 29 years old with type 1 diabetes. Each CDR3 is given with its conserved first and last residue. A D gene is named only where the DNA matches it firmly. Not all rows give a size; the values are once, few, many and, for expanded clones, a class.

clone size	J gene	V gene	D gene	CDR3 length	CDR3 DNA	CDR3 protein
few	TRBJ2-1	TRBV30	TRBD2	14	TGTGCCTGCCTTCTTAGCGGGCGCTACAATGAGCAGTTCTTC	CACLLSGRYNEQFF
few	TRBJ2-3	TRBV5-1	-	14	TGCGCCAGCAGGCCGGCCGGTTCTTCAGATACGCAGTATTTT	CASRPAGSSDTQYF
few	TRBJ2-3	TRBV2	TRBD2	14	TGTGCCAGCACCGAGGGAGGGAGAACAGATACGCAGTATTTT	CASTEGGRTDTQYF
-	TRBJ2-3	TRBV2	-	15	TGTGCCAGCAGTGATAGACCCAAGAGCACAGATACGCAGTATTTT	CASSDRPKSTDTQYF
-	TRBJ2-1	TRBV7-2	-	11	TGTGCCAGTAAATCTAGCGAAGAGCAGTTCTTC	CASKSSEEQFF
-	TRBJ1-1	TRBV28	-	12	TGTGCCAGCAGTCCCCTGAACACTGAAGCTTTCTTT	CASSPLNTEAFF
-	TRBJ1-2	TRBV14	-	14	TGTGCCAGCAGCCAAGCCGGGACCAACTATGGCTACACCTTC	CASSQAGTNYGYTF
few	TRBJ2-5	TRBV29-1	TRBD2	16	TGCAGCGGGGTAAATAGCGGGCGCATGTACCAAGAGACCCAGTACTTC	CSGVNSGRMYQETQYF
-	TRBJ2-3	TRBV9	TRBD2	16	TGTGCCAGCAGCACCGGGACTAGCGAAAGCACAGATACGCAGTATTTT	CASSTGTSESTDTQYF
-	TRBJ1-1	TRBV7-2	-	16	TGTGCCAGCAGCTTAAATTATGGCACCTTGAACACTGAAGCTTTCTTT	CASSLNYGTLNTEAFF
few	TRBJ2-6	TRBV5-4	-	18	TGTGCCAGCAGCTTGGTGACGGGGGCTAGGAGTGGGGCCAACGTCCTGACTTTC	CASSLVTGARSGANVLTF
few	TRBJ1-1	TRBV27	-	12	TGTGCCAGCAGGCAGACGCAGGGTGAAGCTTTCTTT	CASRQTQGEAFF
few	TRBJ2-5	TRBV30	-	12	TGTGCCTGGAGTTTGTACCAAGAGACCCAGTACTTC	CAWSLYQETQYF
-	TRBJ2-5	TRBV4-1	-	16	TGCGCCAGCAGCCAAGAATTAAGTGCACGATCCGGGACCCAGTACTTC	CASSQELSARSGTQYF
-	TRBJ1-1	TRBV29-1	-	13	TGCAGCGCTGTGAGGGGCGCGAACACTGAAGCTTTCTTT	CSAVRGANTEAFF
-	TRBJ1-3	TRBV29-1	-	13	TGCAGCGCCGCCCAGAGCGTCGGCAACACCATATATTTT	CSAAQSVGNTIYF
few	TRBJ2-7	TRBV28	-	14	TGTGCCAGCAGTTTAGGTGGCAGGGCCCACGAGCAGTACTTC	CASSLGGRAHEQYF
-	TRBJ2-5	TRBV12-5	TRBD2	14	TGTGCTAGTGGGCCCTCTAGCGGGAGTGAGACCCAGTACTTC	CASGPSSGSETQYF
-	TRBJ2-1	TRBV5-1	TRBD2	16	TGCGCCAGCAGCTTGGCTCTGGGACTAGCATTGAATGAGCAGTTCTTC	CASSLALGLALNEQFF
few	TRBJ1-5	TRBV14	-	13	TGTGCCAGCAGCCTGGGAGAAAATCAGCCCCAGCATTTT	CASSLGENQPQHF
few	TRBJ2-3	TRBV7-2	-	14	TGTGCCAGCAGCTTACGGGGGAGCACAGATACGCAGTATTTT	CASSLRGSTDTQYF
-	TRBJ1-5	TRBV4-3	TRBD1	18	TGCGCCAGCAGCCAAGGTGGTGGGGGGACAGGACCAAATCAGCCCCAGCATTTT	CASSQGGGGTGPNQPQHF
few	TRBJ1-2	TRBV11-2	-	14	TGTGCCAGCAGCCGCCTGGCAGGGGCCGGTGGCTACACCTTC	CASSRLAGAGGYTF
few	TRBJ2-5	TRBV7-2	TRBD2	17	TGTGCCAGCAGCCCCATCTGGACTAGCAGAAGACAAGAGACCCAGTACTTC	CASSPIWTSRRQETQYF
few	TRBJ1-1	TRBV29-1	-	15	TGCAGCGCGTTGAGCCCGGGCCAGATGAACACTGAAGCTTTCTTT	CSALSPGQMNTEAFF
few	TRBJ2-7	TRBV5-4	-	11	TGTGCCAGCAGCGAGGACTACGAGCAGTACTTC	CASSEDYEQYF
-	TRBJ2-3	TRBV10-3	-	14	TGTGCCATCAGGGTGGGAGAACGCACAGATACGCAGTATTTT	CAIRVGERTDTQYF
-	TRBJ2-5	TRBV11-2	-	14	TGTGCCAGCAGCTTACAGGCAGGGCTTGAGACCCAGTACTTC	CASSLQAGLETQYF